This T cell receptor beta chain emerged from a study of technical replicates of blood from a few donors. Repertoires were generated with immunoSEQ multiplex PCR, while TCRdb's copy carries only in-frame clones and drops some. The data contain 65,000 to 90,000 clones, 93% of them singletons. Trimming removed 6 bases at V and 8 bases at J, with 19 bases between. The CDR3 runs 14 residues. Germline CDR1 is MNHEY and CDR2 is SVGAGI. The chain employs TRBV6-5 and TRBJ1-2, with D hard to call. This TCR came from a human donor in good health. Input material: T cells isolated from PBMCs. CDR3 amino acids: CASSSVPREGGYTF. CDR3 in DNA: TGTGCCAGCAGCTCCGTTCCGCGGGAAGGGGGCTACACCTTC.